This TCR beta chain appears in the sequencing data of a study of blood T cell repertoires in COVID-19. Using immunoSEQ multiplex PCR, the repertoire was profiled, and TCRdb retains in-frame clones only, with some absent. This sample carries approximately 45,000 clones, 87% of them seen once, and the ten largest clones take about 4.7%. CDR3 length equals 16 residues. The germline gives CDR1 MNHEY, CDR2 SMNVEV (reference sequence). V lost 6 bases, J lost 4 bases, and 20 bases lay in between. The sequence derives from a human donor in a cohort sampled during active COVID-19. The sequenced sample consisted of peripheral blood. The chain recombines TRBV27 with TRBJ2-3, with D possibly being TRBD2 (6 bases). The CDR3 spells CASRLMGLSHADTQYF. In DNA, the CDR3 is TGTGCCAGCAGATTAATGGGACTGTCTCACGCAGATACGCAGTATTTT.